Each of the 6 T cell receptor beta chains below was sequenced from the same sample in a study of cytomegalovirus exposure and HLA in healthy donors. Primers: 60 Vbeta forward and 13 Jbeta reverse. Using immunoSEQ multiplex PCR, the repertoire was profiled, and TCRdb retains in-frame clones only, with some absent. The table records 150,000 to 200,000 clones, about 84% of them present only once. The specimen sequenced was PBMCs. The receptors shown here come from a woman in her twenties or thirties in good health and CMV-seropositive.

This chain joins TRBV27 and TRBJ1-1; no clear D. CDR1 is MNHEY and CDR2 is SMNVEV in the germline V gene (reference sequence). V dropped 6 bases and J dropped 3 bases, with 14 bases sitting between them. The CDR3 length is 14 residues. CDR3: CASSSFHFDTEAFF. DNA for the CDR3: TGTGCCAGCAGCAGTTTTCATTTTGACACTGAAGCTTTCTTT.

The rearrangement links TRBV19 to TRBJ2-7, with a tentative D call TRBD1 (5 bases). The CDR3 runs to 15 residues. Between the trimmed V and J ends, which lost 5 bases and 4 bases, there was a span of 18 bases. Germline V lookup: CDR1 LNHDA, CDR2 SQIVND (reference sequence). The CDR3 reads CASSVTAWKLYEQYF. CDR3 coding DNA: TGTGCCAGTAGTGTGACAGCCTGGAAACTTTACGAGCAGTACTTC.

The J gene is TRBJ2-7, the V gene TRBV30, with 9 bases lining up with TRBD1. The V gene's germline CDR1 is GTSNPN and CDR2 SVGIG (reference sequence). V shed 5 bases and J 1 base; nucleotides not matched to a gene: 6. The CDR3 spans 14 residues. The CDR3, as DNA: TGTGCCTGGGGCCGGGACAGGGAATCCTACGAGCAGTACTTC. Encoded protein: CAWGRDRESYEQYF.

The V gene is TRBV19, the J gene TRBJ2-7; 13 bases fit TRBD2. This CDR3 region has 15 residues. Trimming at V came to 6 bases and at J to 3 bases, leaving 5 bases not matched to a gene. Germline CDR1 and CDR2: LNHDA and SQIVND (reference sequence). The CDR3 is CASSGLAGEVYEQYF. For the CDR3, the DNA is TGTGCCAGTAGCGGACTAGCGGGAGAGGTCTACGAGCAGTACTTC. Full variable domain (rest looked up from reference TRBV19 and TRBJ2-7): DGGITQSPKYLFRKEGQNVTLSCEQNLNHDAMYWYRQDPGQGLRLIYYSQIVNDFQKGDIAEGYSVSREKKESFPLTVTSAQKNPTAFYLCASSGLAGEVYEQYFGPGTRLTVT.

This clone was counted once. CDR3 bases: TGTGCCAGTAGCCTACTAGCGGGAGAAAATACGCAGTATTTT. Protein product: CASSLLAGENTQYF. The chain employs TRBV19 and TRBJ2-3; 11 positions agree with TRBD2. Germline trimming cut 6 bases from V and 7 bases from J; bases unmatched to any gene: 6. Germline CDR1 reads LNHDA; CDR2 reads SQIVND (reference sequence). CDR3 length equals 14 residues.

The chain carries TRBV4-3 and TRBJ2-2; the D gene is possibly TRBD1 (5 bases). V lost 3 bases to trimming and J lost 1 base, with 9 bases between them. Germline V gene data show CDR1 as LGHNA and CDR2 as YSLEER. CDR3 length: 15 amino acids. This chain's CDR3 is CASSQGPQNTGELFF. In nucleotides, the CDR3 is TGCGCCAGCAGCCAGGGGCCTCAGAACACCGGGGAGCTGTTTTTT.